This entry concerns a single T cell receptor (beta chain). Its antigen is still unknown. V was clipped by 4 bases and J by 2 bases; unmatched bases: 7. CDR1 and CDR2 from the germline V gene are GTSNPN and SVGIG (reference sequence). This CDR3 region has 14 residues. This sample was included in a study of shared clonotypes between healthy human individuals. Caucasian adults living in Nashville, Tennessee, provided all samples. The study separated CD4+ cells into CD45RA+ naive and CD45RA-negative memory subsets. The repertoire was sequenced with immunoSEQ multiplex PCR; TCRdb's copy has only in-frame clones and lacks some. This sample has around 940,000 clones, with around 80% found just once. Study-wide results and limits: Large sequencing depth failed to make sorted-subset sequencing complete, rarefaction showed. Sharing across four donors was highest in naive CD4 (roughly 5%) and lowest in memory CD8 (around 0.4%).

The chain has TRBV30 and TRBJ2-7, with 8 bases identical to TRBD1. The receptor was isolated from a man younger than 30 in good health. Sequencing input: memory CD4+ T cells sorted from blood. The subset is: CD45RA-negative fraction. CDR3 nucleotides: TGTGCCTGGACCGTCTGGGACAGGCCCTACGAGCAGTACTTC. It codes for CAWTVWDRPYEQYF.